These 25 T cell receptor beta chains share one sample of origin, sequenced in a study of blood T cell repertoires in COVID-19. The data were produced by immunoSEQ multiplex PCR, yet TCRdb's version contains in-frame clones alone and is incomplete. In the table there are 200,000 to 300,000 clones, roughly 83% of which are singletons. The material sequenced was peripheral blood. Receptors originate from an elderly woman with acute or convalescent COVID-19.

The chain has TRBV9 and TRBJ2-1, with TRBD2 identical over 8 bases. The CDR3 spans 14 residues. Per germline, CDR1 SGDLS and CDR2 YYNGEE. After removal of 3 bases from V and 6 bases from J, the junction contained 5 bases not matched to a gene. This chain's CDR3 is CASSATGTSNEQFF. The CDR3 nucleotides are TGTGCCAGCAGCGCCACCGGGACTAGCAATGAGCAGTTCTTC.

The genes are TRBV5-1 and TRBJ2-2, with 7 bases that match TRBD1. Germline CDR1 reads SGHRS; CDR2 reads YFSETQ. The V and J ends lost 7 bases and 4 bases, in that order; junction bases with no gene match: 13. The CDR3 extends over 16 amino acids. This CDR3 reads CASQNGGQGVTGELFF. CDR3 in DNA: TGCGCCAGCCAAAACGGCGGGCAGGGGGTCACCGGGGAGCTGTTTTTT.

The CDR3: CASRGPRRGRNEQFF. As DNA, the CDR3 is TGTGCCAGCAGGGGGCCGAGAAGGGGTAGGAATGAGCAGTTCTTC. The chain joins TRBV6-5 to TRBJ2-1, with a tentative D call TRBD1 (5 bases). V was cut by 6 bases and J by 7 bases, with 19 bases left in between. The CDR3 spans 15 residues. Germline CDR1 and CDR2: MNHEY and SVGAGI.

This sequence joins TRBV11-3 and TRBJ2-7, with unresolved D. CDR1 SGHNT and CDR2 YENEEA come from the germline V gene. V was trimmed by 3 bases and J by 6 bases, leaving 6 bases between them. The CDR3 loop spans 11 amino acids. The CDR3 loop reads CASSFPSEQYF. CDR3 in DNA: TGTGCCAGCAGCTTCCCTTCCGAGCAGTACTTC.

This chain uses TRBV5-8 with TRBJ2-3; 7 nucleotides align to TRBD1. This CDR3 comprises 16 residues. CDR1 SGHTS and CDR2 YDEGEE come from the germline V gene. V shed 4 bases and J 4 bases; nucleotides not matched to a gene: 12. The CDR3 DNA is TGTGCCAGCAGCCCAAGCAGGGGGTATTTTGCAGATACGCAGTATTTT. Translated, it gives CASSPSRGYFADTQYF.

The rearrangement joins TRBV7-3 to TRBJ1-4; D is ambiguous. Germline V CDR1 and CDR2: SGHTA, FQGTGA. V was shortened by 1 base and J by 8 bases, with 17 bases between the two germline ends. CDR3 length: 16 amino acids. DNA of the CDR3: TGTGCCAGCAGCTTAAGGGCTCCCAGCCCGGGGGAAAAACTGTTTTTT. Translated, it gives CASSLRAPSPGEKLFF.

This rearrangement joins TRBV18 to TRBJ1-5; D gene unclear. The CDR3 sequence is 13 residues long. Germline-derived CDR1 and CDR2 are KGHSH and LQKENI. V lost 2 bases and J lost 3, with 5 bases in between. CDR3 loop: CASSPGLNQPQHF. The CDR3 nucleotides are TGTGCCAGCTCACCAGGACTCAATCAGCCCCAGCATTTT.

The chain has TRBV7-2 and TRBJ2-7; 11 bases agree with TRBD2. CDR1 SGHTA and CDR2 FQGNSA come from the germline V gene. CDR3 length: 14 amino acids. The V segment lost 3 bases and the J segment 4 bases; nucleotides outside the gene matches: 2. CDR3 bases: TGTGCCAGCAGCTTGACTAGCGGGGCTTACGAGCAGTACTTC. It is translated as CASSLTSGAYEQYF.

The chain combines TRBV4-1 with TRBJ2-7, with D possibly being TRBD1 (5 bases). This CDR3 is 14 amino acids long. Germline V gene lookup returns CDR1 MGHRA and CDR2 YSYEKL. V dropped 1 base and J dropped 3 bases, with 10 bases sitting between them. CDR3 sequence: CASSQAGKDYEQYF. Written as DNA, the CDR3 is TGCGCCAGCAGCCAAGCAGGGAAGGACTACGAGCAGTACTTC.

The rearrangement links TRBV2 to TRBJ1-2, with 8 bases matching TRBD1. The CDR3 covers 13 residues. Trimming took 5 bases from V and 5 from J; bases not matched to a gene: 4. Germline V CDR1 and CDR2: SNHLY, FYNNEI. CDR3 sequence reads: CASSSDRVYGYTF. CDR3 in DNA: TGTGCCAGCAGTTCGGACAGGGTGTATGGCTACACCTTC.

The chain has TRBV7-6 and TRBJ1-6, with D perhaps TRBD1 (5 bases). With 3 bases removed from V and 8 bases from J, the gap between germline ends came to 8 bases. Germline V lookup: CDR1 SGHVS, CDR2 FNYEAQ. The CDR3 length is 13 residues. The CDR3 loop is CASSLKQDSPLHF. The CDR3 DNA reads TGTGCCAGCAGCTTGAAACAGGATTCACCCCTCCACTTT.

This sequence joins TRBV6-5 and TRBJ1-6; possibly TRBD1 for D (6 bases). V was clipped by 6 bases and J by 16 bases, with 22 bases between them. The V gene's germline CDR1 is MNHEY and CDR2 SVGAGI. The CDR3 runs 14 residues. This CDR3 is CASSTTMRGGRLHF. The CDR3 DNA follows: TGTGCCAGCAGCACGACAATGAGGGGGGGGAGGCTCCACTTT.

The chain recombines TRBV27 with TRBJ1-5, with TRBD1 identical over 10 bases. V was clipped by 5 bases and J by 1 base; unmatched bases: 11. Germline V lookup: CDR1 MNHEY, CDR2 SMNVEV (reference sequence). The CDR3 runs to 18 residues. CDR3 nucleotide sequence: TGTGCCAGCAGTCCCCTCGGGACAGGGGTATGGAGCAATCAGCCCCAGCATTTT. Translated: CASSPLGTGVWSNQPQHF.

This clone was counted once. The chain employs TRBV19 and TRBJ1-5, with D perhaps matching TRBD1 (6 bases). Germline V lookup: CDR1 LNHDA, CDR2 SQIVND (reference sequence). V lost 1 base to trimming and J lost 9 bases, with 22 bases between them. This CDR3 comprises 17 residues. Here the CDR3 reads CASSIGRRGQNRGPQHF. DNA for the CDR3: TGTGCCAGTAGTATAGGACGGCGGGGGCAGAATAGGGGGCCCCAGCATTTT.

J is TRBJ2-7 and V is TRBV6-5; 10 nucleotides line up with TRBD1. CDR1 MNHEY and CDR2 SVGAGI come from the germline V gene. The CDR3 runs to 14 residues. Unmatched junction bases numbered 6, after V lost 5 bases and J lost 5 bases. The CDR3 reads CASSRGTGDHEQYF. CDR3 nucleotides: TGTGCCAGCAGTCGCGGGACAGGGGACCACGAGCAGTACTTC.

V gene TRBV3-1 (or the pseudogene TRBV3-2) combines with J gene TRBJ2-2; D gene uncertain. V lost 1 base and J 3 bases, leaving 6 bases between the germline ends. Per the germline V gene, CDR1 is LGHDT and CDR2 is YNNKEL (reference sequence). CDR3 size: 14 residues. CDR3 coding DNA: TGTGCCAGCAGCCAAGTCCGGTACACCGGGGAGCTGTTTTTT. Encoded protein: CASSQVRYTGELFF.

The chain uses TRBV5-8 and TRBJ1-1; 7 nucleotides match TRBD1. Trimming removed 4 bases from V and 9 bases from J; junction bases left unmatched: 9. Per the germline V gene, CDR1 is SGHTS and CDR2 is YDEGEE. This CDR3 region has 13 residues. CDR3 coding DNA: TGTGCCAGCAGCCCGGTGAGACAGGGAAAAGCTTTCTTT. This gives the protein CASSPVRQGKAFF.

The V and J genes are TRBV19 and TRBJ2-3; possibly TRBD2 for D (6 bases). Trimming cost V 1 base and J 2 bases, with 16 bases left between them. CDR1 and CDR2 (germline): LNHDA, SQIVND (reference sequence). CDR3 size: 17 residues. In DNA, the CDR3 is TGTGCCAGTAGTATAGCAGCGGGTGGAGCAATCACAGATACGCAGTATTTT. This codes for CASSIAAGGAITDTQYF. Full variable domain (missing parts from reference TRBV19 and TRBJ2-3): DGGITQSPKYLFRKEGQNVTLSCEQNLNHDAMYWYRQDPGQGLRLIYYSQIVNDFQKGDIAEGYSVSREKKESFPLTVTSAQKNPTAFYLCASSIAAGGAITDTQYFGPGTRLTVL.

The rearrangement uses TRBV2 and TRBJ1-6; 7 bases match TRBD1. Per the germline V gene, CDR1 is SNHLY and CDR2 is FYNNEI. This CDR3 has 16 amino acids. The V gene end was trimmed by 6 bases and the J gene end by 5 bases; junction bases not matched to a gene: 10. CDR3 amino acids: CASSDAGQYDNSPLHF. CDR3 in DNA: TGTGCCAGCAGCGATGCGGGACAGTACGATAATTCACCCCTCCACTTT.

The CDR3 DNA follows: TGTGCCAGTGGTTACGGGACACAGAACACCGGGGAGCTGTTTTTT. Its protein is CASGYGTQNTGELFF. The rearrangement uses TRBV19 and TRBJ2-2; tentatively, D is TRBD1 (6 bases). The CDR3 is 15 amino acids. The V and J ends lost 8 bases and 1 base respectively, with 14 bases between them. Germline V gene sequence: CDR1 LNHDA, CDR2 SQIVND (reference sequence).

This sequence joins TRBV6-1 and TRBJ2-7, with 8 nucleotides matching TRBD1. Trimming took 0 bases from V and 3 from J; bases not matched to a gene: 4. This CDR3 has 15 amino acids. Germline V gene lookup returns CDR1 MNHNS and CDR2 SASEGT. This chain's CDR3 is CASSEALTGGYEQYF. The CDR3 nucleotides read TGTGCCAGCAGTGAAGCGCTTACAGGGGGCTACGAGCAGTACTTC.

The chain uses TRBV2 and TRBJ1-2; 8 bases line up with TRBD1. Germline-derived CDR1 and CDR2 are SNHLY and FYNNEI. The CDR3 runs 15 residues. J lost 2 bases, V lost 5 bases, and 7 bases had no gene match. The DNA for the CDR3 is TGTGCCAGCAGTCCAGACAGGGGACAAAACTATGGCTACACCTTC. The encoded protein is CASSPDRGQNYGYTF.

The V call is TRBV9, the J call TRBJ1-5; a possible D gene is TRBD1 (6 bases). Germline CDR1 SGDLS, CDR2 YYNGEE. Trimming removed 0 bases at V and 0 bases at J, with 7 bases between. The CDR3 extends over 15 amino acids. The CDR3 nucleotides read TGTGCCAGCAGCGTAGAGGGGGATAGCAATCAGCCCCAGCATTTT. This translates into CASSVEGDSNQPQHF.

In this sample, this clone is medium-sized (0.01 to 0.1%). Additional DNA sequences in this sample encode the identical CDR3. The J gene is TRBJ2-2, the V gene TRBV5-6, with 9 positions matching TRBD2. The CDR3 runs to 15 residues. Losses at the gene ends were 4 bases for V and 2 bases for J; bases not matched to a gene: 3. Per the germline V gene, CDR1 is SGHDT and CDR2 is YYEEEE. The CDR3 sequence is CASSPAGGNTGELFF. CDR3 bases: TGTGCCAGCAGCCCAGCGGGGGGAAACACCGGGGAGCTGTTTTTT.

The CDR3: CASSLDTGSNSPLHF. DNA for the CDR3: TGCGCCAGCAGCCTTGATACAGGGTCCAATTCACCCCTCCACTTT. This chain uses TRBV5-1 with TRBJ1-6, with D perhaps matching TRBD1 (6 bases). The CDR3 extends over 15 amino acids. The ends were cut back, 4 bases at V and 7 bases at J, with 15 bases in the middle. Per the germline V gene, CDR1 is SGHRS and CDR2 is YFSETQ. The full variable domain, in which reference TRBV5-1 and TRBJ1-6 provide the parts outside the CDR3, is KAGVTQTPRYLIKTRGQQVTLSCSPISGHRSVSWYQQTPGQGLQFLFEYFSETQRNKGNFPGRFSGRQFSNSRSEMNVSTLELGDSALYLCASSLDTGSNSPLHFGNGTRLTVT.